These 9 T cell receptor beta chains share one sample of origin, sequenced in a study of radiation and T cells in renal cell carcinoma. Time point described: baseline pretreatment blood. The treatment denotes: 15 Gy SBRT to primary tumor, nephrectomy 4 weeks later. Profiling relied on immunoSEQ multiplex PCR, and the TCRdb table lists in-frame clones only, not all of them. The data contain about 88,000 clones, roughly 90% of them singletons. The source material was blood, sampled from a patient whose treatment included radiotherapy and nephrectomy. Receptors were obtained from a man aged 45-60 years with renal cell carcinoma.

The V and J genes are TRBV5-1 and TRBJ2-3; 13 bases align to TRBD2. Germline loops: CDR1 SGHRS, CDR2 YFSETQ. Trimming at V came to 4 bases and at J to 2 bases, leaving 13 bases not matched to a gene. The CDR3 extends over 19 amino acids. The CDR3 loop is CASSPPHQTSGGPTDTQYF. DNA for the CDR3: TGCGCCAGCAGCCCTCCACACCAGACTAGCGGGGGGCCCACAGATACGCAGTATTTT.

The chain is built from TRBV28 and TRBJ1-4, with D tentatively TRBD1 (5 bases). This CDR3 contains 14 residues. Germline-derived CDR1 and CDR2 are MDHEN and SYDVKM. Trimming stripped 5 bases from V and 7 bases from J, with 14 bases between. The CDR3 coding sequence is TGTGCCAGCAGTCAGGGAGGGGAAGGTGAAAAACTGTTTTTT. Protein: CASSQGGEGEKLFF. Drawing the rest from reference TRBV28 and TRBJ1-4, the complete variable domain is DVKVTQSSRYLVKRTGEKVFLECVQDMDHENMFWYRQDPGLGLRLIYFSYDVKMKEKGDIPEGYSVSREKKERFSLILESASTNQTSMYLCASSQGGEGEKLFFGSGTQLSVL.

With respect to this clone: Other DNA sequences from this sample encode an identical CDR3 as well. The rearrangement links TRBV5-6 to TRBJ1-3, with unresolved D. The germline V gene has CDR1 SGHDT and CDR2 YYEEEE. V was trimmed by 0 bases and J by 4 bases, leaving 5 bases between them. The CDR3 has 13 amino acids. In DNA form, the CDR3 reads TGTGCCAGCAGCTTGGTATCGGGAAACACCATATATTTT. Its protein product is CASSLVSGNTIYF. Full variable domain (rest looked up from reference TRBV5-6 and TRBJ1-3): DAGVTQSPTHLIKTRGQQVTLRCSPKSGHDTVSWYQQALGQGPQFIFQYYEEEERQRGNFPDRFSGHQFPNYSSELNVNALLLGDSALYLCASSLVSGNTIYFGEGSWLTVV.

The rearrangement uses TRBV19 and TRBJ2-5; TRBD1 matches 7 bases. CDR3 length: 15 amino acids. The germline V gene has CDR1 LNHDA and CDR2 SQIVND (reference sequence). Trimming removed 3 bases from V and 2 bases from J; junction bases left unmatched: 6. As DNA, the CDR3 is TGTGCCAGTAGTATTTGGGGGACAGAGCAAGAGACCCAGTACTTC. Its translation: CASSIWGTEQETQYF.

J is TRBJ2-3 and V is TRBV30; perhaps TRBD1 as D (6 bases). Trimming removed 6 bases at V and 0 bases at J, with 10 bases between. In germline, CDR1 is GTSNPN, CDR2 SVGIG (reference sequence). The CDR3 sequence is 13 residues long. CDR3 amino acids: CACTGSSTDTQYF. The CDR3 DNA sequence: TGTGCCTGTACAGGGTCTAGCACAGATACGCAGTATTTT.

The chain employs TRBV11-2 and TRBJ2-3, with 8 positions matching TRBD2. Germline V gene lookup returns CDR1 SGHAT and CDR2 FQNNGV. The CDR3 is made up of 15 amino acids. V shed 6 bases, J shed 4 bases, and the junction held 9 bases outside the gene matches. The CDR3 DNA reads TGTGCCAGCAGTCAGACTAGCGTGGGGGCAGATACGCAGTATTTT. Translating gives CASSQTSVGADTQYF.

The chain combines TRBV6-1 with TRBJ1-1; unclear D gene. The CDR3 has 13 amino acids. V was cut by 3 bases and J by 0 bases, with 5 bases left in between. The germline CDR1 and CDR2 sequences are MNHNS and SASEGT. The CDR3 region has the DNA TGTGCCAGCAGTGAGGCAGTGAACACTGAAGCTTTCTTT. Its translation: CASSEAVNTEAFF.

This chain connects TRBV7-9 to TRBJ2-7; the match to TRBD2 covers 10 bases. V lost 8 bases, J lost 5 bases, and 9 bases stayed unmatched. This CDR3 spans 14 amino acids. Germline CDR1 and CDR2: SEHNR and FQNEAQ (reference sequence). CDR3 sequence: CASVSSGSWDEQYF. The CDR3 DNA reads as TGTGCCAGCGTGTCTAGCGGGAGTTGGGACGAGCAGTACTTC.

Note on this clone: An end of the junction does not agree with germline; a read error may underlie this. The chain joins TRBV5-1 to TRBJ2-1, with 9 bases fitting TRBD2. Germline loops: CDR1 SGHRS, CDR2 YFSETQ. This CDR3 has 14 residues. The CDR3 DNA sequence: TGCGCCAGCTGCTTGGTAGCGGGAGATAATGAGCAGTTCTTC. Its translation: CASCLVAGDNEQFF.